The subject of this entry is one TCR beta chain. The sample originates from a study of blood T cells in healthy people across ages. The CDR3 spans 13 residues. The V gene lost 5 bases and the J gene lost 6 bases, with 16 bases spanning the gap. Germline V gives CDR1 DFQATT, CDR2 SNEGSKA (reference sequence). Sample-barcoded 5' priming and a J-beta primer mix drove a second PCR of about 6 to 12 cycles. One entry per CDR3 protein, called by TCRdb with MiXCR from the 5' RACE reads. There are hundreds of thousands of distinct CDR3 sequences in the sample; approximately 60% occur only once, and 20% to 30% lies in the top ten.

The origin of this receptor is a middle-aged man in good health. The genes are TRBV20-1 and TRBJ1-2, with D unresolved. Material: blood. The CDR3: CSALNPGANGYTF. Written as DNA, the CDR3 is TGCAGTGCTCTTAACCCCGGTGCGAATGGCTACACCTTC.